This T cell receptor (beta chain) was sequenced in a study of shared clonotypes between healthy human individuals. The data were produced by immunoSEQ multiplex PCR, yet TCRdb's version contains in-frame clones alone and is incomplete. Of more than 1.2 million clones listed, around 98.5% are singletons. Germline V lookup: CDR1 GTSNPN, CDR2 SVGIG (reference sequence). The V end lost 0 bases, the J end lost 4 bases, and 7 bases lay between the germline ends. This CDR3 is 13 amino acids long. V and J are TRBV30 and TRBJ1-5, with a possible D match to TRBD1 (6 bases). This sequence originates from a man aged 30 to 39 in good health. The material sequenced was naive CD4+ T cells sorted from blood. Regarding subset: CD45RA+ positively selected. The CDR3 nucleotides read TGTGCCTGGAGTGTGGGGGCAAATCAGCCCCAGCATTTT. Encoded protein: CAWSVGANQPQHF.